These T cell receptor beta chains were read from a single sample in a study of response to subunit inactivated influenza vaccine. A single record per CDR3 protein comes from TCRdb applying MiXCR to the RT-PCR reads. The repertoire has around 600,000 distinct CDR3 sequences, around 11% of them found once; the top ten carry approximately 11%. These data were also filed under a second study, of T cells expressing NK-cell markers.

The sample consisted of PBMCs from blood, taken on the day of vaccination. The receptors originated from a man in his fifties who received an inactivated influenza vaccine. Each CDR3 is given with its conserved first and last residue. The D gene is left open where the match is weak. Some rows have no size entry. The others give once, few or many, or a class for an expanded clone.

clone_size: few
d_call: -
v_call: TRBV7-9
j_call: TRBJ2-5
cdr3_aa: CASSLGPGKQETQYF
cdr3_nt: TGTGCCAGCAGCTTAGGGCCAGGGAAACAAGAGACCCAGTACTTC

clone_size: -
d_call: -
v_call: TRBV11-2
j_call: TRBJ1-6
cdr3_aa: CASSLDPALENSPLHF
cdr3_nt: TGTGCCAGCAGCTTAGATCCAGCCCTTGAGAATTCACCCCTCCACTTT

clone_size: few
d_call: TRBD1
v_call: TRBV2
j_call: TRBJ1-4
cdr3_aa: CASSDRGLPNEKLFF
cdr3_nt: TGTGCCAGCAGTGACAGGGGGCTGCCTAATGAAAAACTGTTTTTT

clone_size: -
d_call: TRBD2
v_call: TRBV29-1
j_call: TRBJ2-7
cdr3_aa: CSVVASGSYEQYF
cdr3_nt: TGCAGCGTTGTAGCTAGCGGCTCCTACGAGCAGTACTTC

clone_size: few
d_call: -
v_call: TRBV4-3
j_call: TRBJ1-2
cdr3_aa: CASSRRGIYGYTF
cdr3_nt: TGCGCCAGCAGCCGACGGGGCATCTATGGCTACACCTTC

clone_size: -
d_call: -
v_call: TRBV5-6
j_call: TRBJ1-4
cdr3_aa: CASSLQQTNEKLFF
cdr3_nt: TGTGCCAGCAGCTTGCAACAGACAAATGAAAAACTGTTTTTT

clone_size: -
d_call: -
v_call: TRBV12-3/TRBV12-4
j_call: TRBJ2-7
cdr3_aa: CASSLSPLPNGQYF
cdr3_nt: TGTGCCAGCAGTTTGTCTCCGCTCCCCAACGGGCAGTACTTC

clone_size: -
d_call: TRBD2
v_call: TRBV12-5
j_call: TRBJ2-1
cdr3_aa: CASGLDWTSAGGVEQFF
cdr3_nt: TGTGCTAGTGGTTTAGACTGGACTAGCGCGGGGGGGGTGGAGCAGTTCTTC

clone_size: -
d_call: -
v_call: TRBV20-1
j_call: TRBJ2-3
cdr3_aa: CSASRLLAAPSTDTQYF
cdr3_nt: TGCAGTGCTAGCCGCTTACTAGCAGCTCCGAGCACAGATACGCAGTATTTT

clone_size: -
d_call: TRBD1
v_call: TRBV12-3/TRBV12-4
j_call: TRBJ1-1
cdr3_aa: CASSSGQVSVRRWSRDTEAFF
cdr3_nt: TGTGCCAGCAGTTCTGGACAGGTTTCCGTACGAAGGTGGTCCCGAGACACTGAAGCTTTCTTT

clone_size: few
d_call: -
v_call: TRBV18
j_call: TRBJ2-5
cdr3_aa: CASSRGTDLGETQYF
cdr3_nt: TGTGCCAGCTCACGAGGGACTGACTTGGGGGAGACCCAGTACTTC

clone_size: many
d_call: -
v_call: TRBV3-1
j_call: TRBJ1-2
cdr3_aa: CASSPEARDYGYTF
cdr3_nt: TGTGCCAGCAGCCCCGAAGCCAGGGACTATGGCTACACCTTC

clone_size: -
d_call: -
v_call: TRBV20-1
j_call: TRBJ1-1
cdr3_aa: CSASAPEAFF
cdr3_nt: TGCAGTGCTAGTGCCCCTGAAGCTTTCTTT

clone_size: few
d_call: -
v_call: TRBV5-1
j_call: TRBJ1-4
cdr3_aa: CASSSSGTNEKLFF
cdr3_nt: TGCGCCAGCAGCTCTTCAGGGACCAATGAAAAACTGTTTTTT

clone_size: few
d_call: -
v_call: TRBV7-2
j_call: TRBJ2-5
cdr3_aa: CASSWAGETQYF
cdr3_nt: TGTGCCAGCAGCTGGGCCGGGGAGACCCAGTACTTC

clone_size: few
d_call: -
v_call: TRBV20-1
j_call: TRBJ1-6
cdr3_aa: CSAGGEYNSPLHF
cdr3_nt: TGCAGTGCCGGCGGAGAGTATAATTCACCCCTCCACTTT

clone_size: few
d_call: -
v_call: TRBV10-3
j_call: TRBJ2-7
cdr3_aa: CAISVQTSPSEQYF
cdr3_nt: TGTGCCATCAGTGTTCAAACATCCCCCTCCGAGCAGTACTTC

clone_size: -
d_call: -
v_call: TRBV25-1
j_call: TRBJ2-5
cdr3_aa: CASSEWTEKQETQYF
cdr3_nt: TGTGCCAGCAGTGAATGGACAGAAAAGCAAGAGACCCAGTACTTC

clone_size: -
d_call: -
v_call: TRBV11-2
j_call: TRBJ2-7
cdr3_aa: CASSLPEGVVFYEQYF
cdr3_nt: TGTGCCAGCAGCTTACCAGAGGGAGTTGTTTTCTACGAGCAGTACTTC

clone_size: few
d_call: -
v_call: TRBV20-1
j_call: TRBJ1-6
cdr3_aa: CSAREGTSGRSPLHF
cdr3_nt: TGCAGTGCTAGAGAAGGGACATCGGGACGGTCACCCCTCCACTTT

clone_size: few
d_call: TRBD2
v_call: TRBV18
j_call: TRBJ2-5
cdr3_aa: CASSPISGRETQYF
cdr3_nt: TGTGCCAGCTCACCAATTAGCGGGAGAGAGACCCAGTACTTC

clone_size: few
d_call: TRBD1
v_call: TRBV5-1
j_call: TRBJ2-1
cdr3_aa: CASSSHRGQGSNEQFF
cdr3_nt: TGCGCCAGCAGCTCACATAGGGGGCAGGGATCGAATGAGCAGTTCTTC

clone_size: -
d_call: -
v_call: TRBV10-3
j_call: TRBJ2-5
cdr3_aa: CAISGLGHRETQYF
cdr3_nt: TGTGCCATCAGTGGGCTGGGCCATCGGGAGACCCAGTACTTC

clone_size: few
d_call: TRBD2
v_call: TRBV5-1
j_call: TRBJ2-2
cdr3_aa: CASRPRLAGANTGELFF
cdr3_nt: TGCGCCAGCAGACCCCGACTAGCGGGGGCGAACACCGGGGAGCTGTTTTTT

clone_size: few
d_call: -
v_call: TRBV5-6
j_call: TRBJ2-4
cdr3_aa: CASSPPAGQILAKNIQYF
cdr3_nt: TGTGCCAGCAGCCCTCCGGCCGGACAAATACTAGCCAAAAACATTCAGTACTTC